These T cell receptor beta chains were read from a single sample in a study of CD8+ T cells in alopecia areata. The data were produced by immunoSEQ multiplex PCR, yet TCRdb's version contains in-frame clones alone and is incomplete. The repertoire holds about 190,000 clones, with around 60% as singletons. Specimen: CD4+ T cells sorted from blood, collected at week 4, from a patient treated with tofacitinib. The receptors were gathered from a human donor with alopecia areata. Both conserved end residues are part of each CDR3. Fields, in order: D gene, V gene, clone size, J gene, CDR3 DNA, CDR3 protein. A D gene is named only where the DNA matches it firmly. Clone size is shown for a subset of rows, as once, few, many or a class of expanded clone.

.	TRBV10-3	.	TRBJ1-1	TGTGCCACCTCCGGTCCCCAACAGGTTGAAGCTTTCTTT	CATSGPQQVEAFF
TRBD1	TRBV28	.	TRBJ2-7	TGTGCCAGCAGTTTATTCCCCACAGGGGACTCCTACGAGCAGTACTTC	CASSLFPTGDSYEQYF
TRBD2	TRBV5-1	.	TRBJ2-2	TGCGCCAGCAGCTTGCAGGGACTAGCGGGGACTCGTGTCACCGGGGAGCTGTTTTTT	CASSLQGLAGTRVTGELFF
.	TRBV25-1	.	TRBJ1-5	TGTGCCAGCAGTGAACCCTATAGCAATCAGCCCCAGCATTTT	CASSEPYSNQPQHF
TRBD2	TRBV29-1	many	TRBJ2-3	TGCAGCGTTGAAGGACTAGCGGGAGGGCCGGATACGCAGTATTTT	CSVEGLAGGPDTQYF
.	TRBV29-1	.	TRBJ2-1	TGCAGCGTTAGTATTCGGACTAAGAGCTACAATGAGCAGTTCTTC	CSVSIRTKSYNEQFF
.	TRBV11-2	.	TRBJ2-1	TGTGCCAGCAGCTTGGACATGAACAATGAGCAGTTCTTC	CASSLDMNNEQFF
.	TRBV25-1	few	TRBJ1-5	TGTGCCAGCAGGGCAGGTACCAATCAGCCCCAGCATTTT	CASRAGTNQPQHF
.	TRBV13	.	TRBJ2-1	TGTGCCAGCAGCTTTTTACGGGGATCCTACAATGAGCAGTTCTTC	CASSFLRGSYNEQFF
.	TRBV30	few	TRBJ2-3	TGTGCCTGGAGCCGACTCGTTGGAATCACAGATACGCAGTATTTT	CAWSRLVGITDTQYF
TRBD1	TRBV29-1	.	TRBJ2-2	TGCAGCGTTTCCCTGGACAGGATCACCGGGGAGCTGTTTTTT	CSVSLDRITGELFF
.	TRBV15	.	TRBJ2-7	TGTGCCACCAGCATTCCGGGGTACGAGCAGTACTTC	CATSIPGYEQYF
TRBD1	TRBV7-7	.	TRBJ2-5	TGTGCCAGCAGCTTGGGGACAGGGTCACAGGAGACCCAGTACTTC	CASSLGTGSQETQYF
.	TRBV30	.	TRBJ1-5	TGTGCCTGGAGTCCTAGGTTGGATCAGCCCCAGCATTTT	CAWSPRLDQPQHF
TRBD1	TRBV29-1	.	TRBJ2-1	TGCAGCGTTCGGGACAGGGGGGGAACTGAGCAGTTCTTC	CSVRDRGGTEQFF
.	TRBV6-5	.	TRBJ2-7	TGTGCCAGCAGTTACAGGGAGCTATCGGGGGAGCAGTACTTC	CASSYRELSGEQYF
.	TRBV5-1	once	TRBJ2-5	TGCGCCAGCAGCAGATCGCCGGGCCCGCAAGAGACCCAGTACTTC	CASSRSPGPQETQYF
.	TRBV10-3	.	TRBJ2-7	TGTGCCATCAGTGTCAGTAGCTCCTACGAGCAGTACTTC	CAISVSSSYEQYF
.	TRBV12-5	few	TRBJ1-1	TGTGCTAGTGGTTTGGCGCCAAGGGTGGGGAACACTGAAGCTTTCTTT	CASGLAPRVGNTEAFF
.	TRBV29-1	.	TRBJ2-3	TGCAGCGTAGCCGGGGAAAACACAGATACGCAGTATTTT	CSVAGENTDTQYF
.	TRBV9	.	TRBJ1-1	TGTGCCAGCAGCGTCCTAGGACAATCGAGTACTGAAGCTTTCTTT	CASSVLGQSSTEAFF
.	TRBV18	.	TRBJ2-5	TGTGCCAGCTCACCTCCGGCGGAGACCCAGTACTTC	CASSPPAETQYF
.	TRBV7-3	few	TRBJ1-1	TGTGCCAGCAGCTTGGACAGAGACACTGAAGCTTTCTTT	CASSLDRDTEAFF
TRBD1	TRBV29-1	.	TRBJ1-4	TGCAGCGTTGTGGACAGGGGAAGTGAAAAACTGTTTTTT	CSVVDRGSEKLFF
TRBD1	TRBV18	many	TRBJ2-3	TGTGCCAGCTCACCGGGACAGGTGGGAGCAGATACGCAGTATTTT	CASSPGQVGADTQYF
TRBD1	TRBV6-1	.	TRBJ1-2	TGTGCCAGCAGTCCTACGACAGGGACTAACTATGGCTACACCTTC	CASSPTTGTNYGYTF
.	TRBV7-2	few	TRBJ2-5	TGTGCCAGCAGCCTCGGCCCCGAGCGGGAGTACTTC	CASSLGPEREYF
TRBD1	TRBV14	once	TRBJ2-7	TGTGCCAGCAGCCCCAGACAGGGGATTATCCGCGAGCAGTACTTC	CASSPRQGIIREQYF
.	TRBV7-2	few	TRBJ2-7	TGTGCCAGCAGCTTATCCAGGTCCGCCTACGAGCAGTACTTC	CASSLSRSAYEQYF
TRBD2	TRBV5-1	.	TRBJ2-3	TGCGCCAGCAGCTTTTTGACTAGCTCTAGCACAGATACGCAGTATTTT	CASSFLTSSSTDTQYF
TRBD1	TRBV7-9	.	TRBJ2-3	TGTGCCAGCAGTGCTAGACAGGGATATAGCACAGATACGCAGTATTTT	CASSARQGYSTDTQYF
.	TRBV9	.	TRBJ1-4	TGTGCCAGCAGCGGAGACCCTGACAGTACCCTAAACGAAAAACTGTTTTTT	CASSGDPDSTLNEKLFF
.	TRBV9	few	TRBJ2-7	TGTGCCAGCAGCGTAGGGGCAGGGGAGTACGAGCAGTACTTC	CASSVGAGEYEQYF
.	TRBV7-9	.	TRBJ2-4	TGTGCCAGCAGCTTGGGCACTGGGAAAAACATTCAGTACTTC	CASSLGTGKNIQYF
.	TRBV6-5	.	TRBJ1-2	TGTGCCAGCAGCCCCCGGCCGAGCGAGGGGAGTGGCTACACCTTC	CASSPRPSEGSGYTF
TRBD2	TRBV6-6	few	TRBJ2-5	TGTGCCAGCAGTTTAGGACTAGCGGGAGAGACCCAGTACTTC	CASSLGLAGETQYF
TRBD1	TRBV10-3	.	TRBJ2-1	TGTGCCACCCATAGGGACAGGGGGAATGAGCAGTTCTTC	CATHRDRGNEQFF